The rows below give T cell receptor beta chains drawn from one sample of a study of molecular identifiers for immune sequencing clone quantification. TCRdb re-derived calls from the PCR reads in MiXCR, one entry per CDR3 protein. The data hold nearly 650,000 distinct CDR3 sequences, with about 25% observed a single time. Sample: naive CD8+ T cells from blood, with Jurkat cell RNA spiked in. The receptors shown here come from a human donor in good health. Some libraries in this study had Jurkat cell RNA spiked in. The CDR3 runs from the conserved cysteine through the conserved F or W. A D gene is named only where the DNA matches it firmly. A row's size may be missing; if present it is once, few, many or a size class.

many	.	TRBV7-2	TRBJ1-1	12	CASSFRHSEAFF
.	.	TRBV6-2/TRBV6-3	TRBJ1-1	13	CASSYPTDTEAFF
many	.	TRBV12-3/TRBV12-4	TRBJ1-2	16	CASSSLIAGGAEGYTF
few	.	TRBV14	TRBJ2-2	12	CASSRIGGELFF
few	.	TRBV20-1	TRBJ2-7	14	CSASLAEGYYEQYF
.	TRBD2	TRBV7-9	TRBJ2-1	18	CASSLPSGGFESYNEQFF
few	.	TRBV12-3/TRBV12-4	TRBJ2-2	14	CASCAGREAGELFF
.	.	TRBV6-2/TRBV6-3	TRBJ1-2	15	CASSYGPGEGYGYTF
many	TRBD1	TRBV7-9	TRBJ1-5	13	CATQGGANQPQHF
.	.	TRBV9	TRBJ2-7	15	CASSVGSGWPYEQYF
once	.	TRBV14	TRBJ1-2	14	CASSQLSPDYGYTF
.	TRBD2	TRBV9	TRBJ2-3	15	CASSPSGGPTDTQYF
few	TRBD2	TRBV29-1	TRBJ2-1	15	CSVEGGSIPYNEQFF
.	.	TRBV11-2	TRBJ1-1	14	CASSFGGRGPEAFF
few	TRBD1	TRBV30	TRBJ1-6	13	CAWRTGLYSPLHF
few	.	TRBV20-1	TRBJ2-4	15	CSARDWQGSVDIQYF
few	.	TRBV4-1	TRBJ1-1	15	CASSQNKDWGGLVFF
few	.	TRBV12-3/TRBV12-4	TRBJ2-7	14	CASSLKVRGYEQYF
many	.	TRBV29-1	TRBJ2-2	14	CSVEGLGNTGELFF
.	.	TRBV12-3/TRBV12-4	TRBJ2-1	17	CASGFELAERSYNEQFF
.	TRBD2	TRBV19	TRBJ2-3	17	CASSTISGGAFPDTQYF
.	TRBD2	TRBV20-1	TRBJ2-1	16	CSAKPIAGESYNEQFF
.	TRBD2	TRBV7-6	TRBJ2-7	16	CASSQGTLAVTYEQYF
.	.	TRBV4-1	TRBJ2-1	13	CASSQGRLNEQFF
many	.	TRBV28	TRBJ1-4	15	CASSYTGATNEKLFF
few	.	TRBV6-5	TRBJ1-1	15	CASRPSQVLYTEAFF
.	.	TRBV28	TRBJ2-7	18	CASSLSLGEDGGSYEQYF
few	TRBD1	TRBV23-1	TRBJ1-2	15	CASSLGQDHLYGYTF